Each of the 25 T cell receptor beta chains below was sequenced from the same sample in a study of cytomegalovirus exposure and HLA in healthy donors (dated by TCRdb to the late 2010s). The protocol used for the library was the immunoSEQ multiplex PCR assay. For the multiplex PCR, a mixture combining 60 forward primers for TCR Vbeta segments and 13 reverse primers for TCR Jbeta segments was used. The source is immuneACCESS, and TCRdb retained only in-frame sequences with V and J called. Part of the clones is not carried over; for the studies checked, unresolved V genes explain less than half of this, and the remainder is unexplained. The sample table records about 120,000 clones; 75% to 85% of these occur just once. The biggest ten clones account for 7.5% to 9% of the sample. Material: PBMCs. These receptors were collected from a female donor in good health and CMV-seropositive.

This chain links TRBV7-9 with TRBJ1-2; D uncertain. The CDR3 is made up of 13 amino acids. Germline V CDR1 and CDR2: SEHNR, FQNEAQ (reference sequence). V dropped 5 bases and J dropped 8 bases, with 15 bases sitting between them. Here the CDR3 reads CASSLGSLEGYTF. DNA of the CDR3: TGTGCCAGCAGCCTCGGGTCCCTCGAGGGCTACACCTTC.

The rearrangement links TRBV5-4 to TRBJ1-5, with 8 positions matching TRBD1. The J segment lost 1 base and the V segment lost 4 bases, leaving 4 bases of the junction unmatched. The CDR3 covers 15 residues. Per germline, CDR1 SGHNT and CDR2 YYREEE (reference sequence). DNA for the CDR3: TGTGCCAGCAGCCCAGGGGGCACAAGCAATCAGCCCCAGCATTTT. Its protein is CASSPGGTSNQPQHF. Variable domain in full (rest from reference TRBV5-4 and TRBJ1-5): ETGVTQSPTHLIKTRGQQVTLRCSSQSGHNTVSWYQQALGQGPQFIFQYYREEENGRGNFPPRFSGLQFPNYSSELNVNALELDDSALYLCASSPGGTSNQPQHFGDGTRLSIL.

The chain couples TRBV28 to TRBJ1-5; TRBD1 aligns across 8 bases. V dropped 7 bases and J dropped 5; count of bases not matched to a gene: 10. The germline V gene has CDR1 MDHEN and CDR2 SYDVKM. This CDR3 region has 15 residues. CDR3 sequence (DNA): TGTGCCAGCACGTCCTTGGACAGGGAATATCAGCCCCAGCATTTT. Amino acids: CASTSLDREYQPQHF.

The chain recombines TRBV2 with TRBJ2-7; D is possibly TRBD1 (5 bases). The ends were cut back, 5 bases at V and 1 base at J, with 9 bases in the middle. CDR3 size: 13 residues. Germline loops: CDR1 SNHLY, CDR2 FYNNEI. CDR3 loop: CASSTTDSYEQYF. CDR3 coding DNA: TGTGCCAGCAGTACGACAGATTCCTACGAGCAGTACTTC.

The chain combines TRBV9 with TRBJ1-3; D is unresolved. Trimming stripped 0 bases from V and 0 bases from J, with 10 bases between. The CDR3 is made up of 16 amino acids. Germline V gives CDR1 SGDLS, CDR2 YYNGEE. This CDR3 is CASSVVATASGNTIYF. As DNA, the CDR3 is TGTGCCAGCAGCGTAGTCGCTACAGCCTCTGGAAACACCATATATTTT.

The chain has TRBV7-9 and TRBJ1-4, with unresolved D. The germline V and J ends were trimmed by 7 bases and 8 bases, with 17 bases remaining between them. The CDR3 spans 14 residues. Per the germline V gene, CDR1 is SEHNR and CDR2 is FQNEAQ (reference sequence). The CDR3 nucleotides read TGTGCCAGCACCTCCTCGGGATTAGGGGAAAAACTGTTTTTT. This translates into CASTSSGLGEKLFF.

This chain links TRBV6-5 with TRBJ2-5; 9 bases agree with TRBD2. Germline values: CDR1 MNHEY, CDR2 SVGAGI. V was clipped by 6 bases and J by 1 base; unmatched bases: 6. The CDR3 contains 15 residues. CDR3 protein: CASSLVAGAQETQYF. CDR3 bases: TGTGCCAGCAGCCTCGTAGCGGGGGCCCAAGAGACCCAGTACTTC.

This clone was counted between two and nine times. This chain uses TRBV25-1 with TRBJ2-1; 12 nucleotides match TRBD1. The CDR3 runs to 15 residues. Trimming removed 4 bases from V and 10 bases from J; junction bases left unmatched: 8. Germline CDR1 reads MGHDK; CDR2 reads SYGVNS. CDR3 region: CASSVGQGAQGEQFF. In DNA form, the CDR3 reads TGTGCCAGCAGTGTGGGACAGGGGGCGCAGGGCGAGCAGTTCTTC.

This clone was seen only once. This chain joins TRBV30 and TRBJ1-2, with D uncertain. Looked up from germline, CDR1 is GTSNPN and CDR2 is SVGIG (reference sequence). This CDR3 spans 13 amino acids. CDR3 DNA: TGTGCTGGTTCACGCGACAAGGAAAAGGGCTACACCTTC. This sequence encodes CAGSRDKEKGYTF.

CDR3 DNA sequence: TGTGCCAGCAGCCTGCGGGTGAAGGAGACCCAGTACTTC. Its translation: CASSLRVKETQYF. The chain has TRBV7-2 and TRBJ2-5; maybe TRBD2 (5 bases). This CDR3 has 13 residues. Trimming removed 5 bases from V and 5 bases from J, with 12 bases in between. CDR1 and CDR2 from the germline V gene are SGHTA and FQGNSA.

In DNA, the CDR3 is TGTGCCAGCAGCTTGGACAGGGTGGGCTACGAGCAGTACTTC. Translated, it gives CASSLDRVGYEQYF. The chain uses TRBV9 and TRBJ2-5; 8 bases map to TRBD1. The J call may be incorrect, as the DNA end agrees better with TRBJ2-7. This CDR3 is 14 amino acids long. Germline CDR1 is SGDLS and CDR2 is YYNGEE.

V and J are TRBV4-1 and TRBJ2-7; tentative D call: TRBD2 (5 bases). This CDR3 contains 15 residues. Germline V lookup: CDR1 MGHRA, CDR2 YSYEKL. Trimming took off 4 bases at V and 5 bases at J, with 18 bases between the two ends. CDR3 region: CASSLVEGSRNEQYF. The CDR3 coding sequence is TGCGCCAGCAGCCTGGTAGAGGGCTCGAGGAACGAGCAGTACTTC.

This clone was seen once. The genes are TRBV5-3 and TRBJ1-2, with 8 positions matching TRBD1. TRBV5-3 is an open reading frame, and its role is uncertain. After removal of 4 bases from V and 3 bases from J, the junction contained 5 bases not matched to a gene. The CDR3 length is 14 residues. The CDR3 protein is CARSPSTGDYGYTF. The CDR3 nucleotides read TGTGCCAGAAGCCCCTCGACAGGGGACTATGGCTACACCTTC.

The chain employs TRBV18 and TRBJ1-1; the D gene is possibly TRBD1 (5 bases). Germline assignment: CDR1 KGHSH and CDR2 LQKENI. The CDR3 is made up of 13 amino acids. Trimming took 2 bases from V and 5 from J, leaving 9 bases between them. CDR3: CASSPGGRTEAFF. CDR3 bases: TGTGCCAGCTCACCAGGGGGGAGGACTGAAGCTTTCTTT.

The chain joins TRBV10-3 to TRBJ1-2; 8 bases match TRBD1. J lost 8 bases, V lost 0 bases, and 5 bases had no gene match. Germline lookup yields CDR1 ENHRY and CDR2 SYGVKD. This CDR3 has 14 amino acids. The chain's CDR3 is CAISESGTGVGYTF. The CDR3 DNA sequence: TGTGCCATCAGTGAGTCCGGGACAGGCGTGGGCTACACCTTC.

The CDR3 region has the DNA TGTGCCAGCAGGCGGGACTTCACAGATACGCAGTATTTT. It translates to CASRRDFTDTQYF. This chain uses TRBV2 with TRBJ2-3; D may be TRBD2 (6 bases). The CDR3 contains 13 residues. V gave up 6 bases and J gave up 2 bases, with 9 bases separating them. Looked up from germline, CDR1 is SNHLY and CDR2 is FYNNEI.

The CDR3 region has the DNA TGTGCCAGCAGATTCAGGGGTTGGTGTGAAAAACTGTTTTTT. Translating gives CASRFRGWCEKLFF. The V gene is TRBV6-4, the J gene TRBJ1-4, with D possibly matching TRBD1 (6 bases). This CDR3 has 14 residues. The ends were cut back, 6 bases at V and 7 bases at J, with 15 bases in the middle. Germline assignment: CDR1 MRHNA and CDR2 SNTAGT.

This clone was found a few times. Additional DNA sequences in this sample encode the identical CDR3. This rearrangement joins TRBV5-1 to TRBJ2-3; the match to TRBD1 covers 7 bases. The germline V gene has CDR1 SGHRS and CDR2 YFSETQ. The V gene end was trimmed by 2 bases and the J gene end by 5 bases; junction bases not matched to a gene: 5. The CDR3 runs 14 residues. CDR3 bases: TGCGCCAGCAGCTTAGAACAGGGGTTAGATACGCAGTATTTT. This gives the protein CASSLEQGLDTQYF.

The chain joins TRBV7-9 to TRBJ2-7; TRBD1 matches 9 bases. Looked up from germline, CDR1 is SEHNR and CDR2 is FQNEAQ (reference sequence). The CDR3 is 14 amino acids. Trimming cost V 6 bases and J 1 base; bases outside gene matches: 4. The CDR3 bases are TGTGCCAGCAGGTCGGGACAGGGATCCTACGAGCAGTACTTC. Translating it yields CASRSGQGSYEQYF.

This clone was found a few times. The CDR3 region has the DNA TGTGCCAGTAGTATGGAGGATGCCACTGAAGCTTTCTTT. It translates to CASSMEDATEAFF. This chain connects TRBV19 to TRBJ1-1, with D unresolved. Germline lookup yields CDR1 LNHDA and CDR2 SQIVND (reference sequence). This CDR3 is 13 amino acids long. Trimming left V 3 bases short and J 4 bases short, with 9 bases between.

The chain carries TRBV5-1 and TRBJ2-7; a weak D match, TRBD1 (9 bases). The CDR3 has 16 residues. Per the germline V gene, CDR1 is SGHRS and CDR2 is YFSETQ. V gave up 3 bases and J gave up 2 bases, with 18 bases separating them. The CDR3 is CASSSGRGTGTYEQYF. The CDR3 DNA reads TGCGCCAGCAGCTCCGGGAGGGGGACAGGGACCTACGAGCAGTACTTC.

This rearrangement joins TRBV5-6 to TRBJ2-5; the D gene is possibly TRBD1 (7 bases). TRBJ2-7 explains the end of the DNA better; the J call may be wrong. This CDR3 contains 15 residues. Germline V gives CDR1 SGHDT, CDR2 YYEEEE. In DNA, the CDR3 is TGTGCCAGCAGCTCCTGGCGGGACAGATCTTACGAGCAGTACTTC. This translates into CASSSWRDRSYEQYF.

V gene TRBV18 combines with J gene TRBJ1-5; possible D gene TRBD1, 6 bases. Germline CDR1 reads KGHSH; CDR2 reads LQKENI. Trimming left V 4 bases short and J 10 bases short, with 17 bases between. The CDR3 totals 14 residues. The DNA of the CDR3 is TGTGCCAGCTCACGGTCCGGGACAAATGATCCCCAGCATTTT. Protein: CASSRSGTNDPQHF.

This chain connects TRBV5-8 to TRBJ1-1; D not certain. V dropped 1 base and J dropped 2 bases, with 9 bases sitting between them. This CDR3 spans 14 amino acids. The germline V gene encodes CDR1 SGHTS and CDR2 YDEGEE. The CDR3 protein is CASSLLGLNTEAFF. The DNA of the CDR3 is TGTGCCAGCAGCTTGCTCGGGTTAAACACTGAAGCTTTCTTT.

The rearrangement joins TRBV19 to TRBJ1-2; TRBD1 matches 8 bases. Germline V gives CDR1 LNHDA, CDR2 SQIVND (reference sequence). Losses at the gene ends were 6 bases for V and 0 bases for J; bases not matched to a gene: 9. The CDR3 consists of 16 residues. As DNA, the CDR3 is TGTGCCAGTAGGAGCGGACAGGGAGAGGCTAACTATGGCTACACCTTC. Residues: CASRSGQGEANYGYTF.